The present T cell receptor (beta chain) was sequenced within a study of blood T cell repertoires in COVID-19 (TCRdb year 2020). General notes on the study: Collaborator samples came from the United States, Italy and Spain and covered acute and convalescent phases of COVID-19. The prospective study material was composed of cDNA or gDNA derived from T cells, B-cell-depleted T cells, or PBMCs. The dataset comprised deeply sampled blood TCRbeta repertoires from subjects exposed to, actively infected with, or recovered from COVID-19. Where available, HLA class I and class II types were obtained from metadata supplied by the sample provider rather than from assay-based typing. The repertoires were released in a freely available public database intended as a resource for research on the immune response to SARS-CoV-2. Samples were obtained from the ongoing ImmuneRACE study (first 160 participants) and from 950 to 1,500 subjects provided by 6 global collaborators. A de-identified subject ID, COVID-19 status, age in years and sex were almost always included in the sample metadata. What the work shows at the level of the full study, not this receptor alone: The amount of clinical and demographic metadata varied by source and participant and was provided uncurated.

The junction carries 12 bases between V and J, which are trimmed by 8 bases and 5 bases respectively. CDR1 and CDR2, per the germline V gene, are SNHLY and FYNNEI. The CDR3 goes from the cysteine to the phenylalanine over 12 residues. The DNA shown is the 36-base CDR3, in frame from base 1. As to this clone: The antigen it binds to is not known. No quality values exist for individual bases; no much larger clone is one base distant.

Samples from volunteer blood donors who had recovered from COVID-19 were contributed by a second Seattle source. Whole blood was collected in K2EDTA tubes by collaborating institutions according to the institutions' own protocols. For TCRbeta analysis, collaborators shipped samples in one of three forms: frozen whole blood, isolated PBMCs, or DNA extracted from either of those sample types. The immunoSEQ Assay, a bias-controlled multiplex PCR, was used to amplify TCRbeta CDR3 regions from genomic DNA. The published analysis was carried out like this. Within the assay, amplification of reference gene primers was used to estimate how many nucleated cells each sample contained. To quantify the absolute abundance of each unique TCRbeta CDR3 rearrangement, sequence reads were collapsed and filtered. For each sample, productive Simpson clonality was calculated by taking the square root of Simpson's diversity index across productive rearrangements. The source is immuneACCESS, and TCRdb retained only in-frame sequences with V and J called. Part of the clones is not carried over; for the studies checked, unresolved V genes explain less than half of this, and the remainder is unexplained. That table is the source of V, J and clone size, and D and trimming were worked out from the DNA. For this sample the table gives about 350,000 clones, of which roughly 89% were detected only once. Roughly 3% of the sample comes from the top ten.

The TCR originated in a woman aged 18-35 years who had recovered from COVID-19. The chain couples TRBV2 to TRBJ2-5; matching of 6 bases hints at TRBD1 as the D gene. Sequenced sample: peripheral blood. Here the CDR3 is given as CASGGRGETQYF. The nucleotide sequence is TGTGCCAGCGGGGGCAGGGGTGAGACCCAGTACTTC.